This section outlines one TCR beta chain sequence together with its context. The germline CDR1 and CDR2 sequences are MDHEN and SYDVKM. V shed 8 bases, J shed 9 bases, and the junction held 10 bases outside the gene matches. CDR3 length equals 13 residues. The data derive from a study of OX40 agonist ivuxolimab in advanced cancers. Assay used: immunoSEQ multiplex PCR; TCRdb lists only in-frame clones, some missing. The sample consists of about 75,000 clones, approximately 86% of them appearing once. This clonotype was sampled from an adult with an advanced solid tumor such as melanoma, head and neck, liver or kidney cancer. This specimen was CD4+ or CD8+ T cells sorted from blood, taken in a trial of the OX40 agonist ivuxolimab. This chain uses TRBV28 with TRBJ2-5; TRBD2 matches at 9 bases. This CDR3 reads CASATAGGRSQYF. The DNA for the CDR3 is TGTGCCAGCGCTACAGCGGGAGGCCGTTCCCAGTACTTC.